Included here is one T cell receptor beta chain sequence, with context. What it recognizes is unknown. This sample is drawn from a study of vaccination effects on CD4 cells after COVID-19. Whole-study context: Participants were given two doses of BNT162b2 or mRNA-1273 vaccine.

Before any sequencing was done, the ViraFEST assay used viral peptide pools to expand antigen-specific CD4+ T cells. Following culture for about ten days, CD4+ T cells were isolated. Cultures of approximately 2.1 million PBMC per well contained approximately 9.6 IU/ml IL-2 plus 10 ug/ml peptides. IL-2 medium supplanted half the medium on days 3 and 7. The CDR3 has 18 residues. Germline V gene lookup returns CDR1 SGDLS and CDR2 YYNGEE. The trim removed 1 base at V and 4 bases at J, leaving 10 bases unmatched. Only in-frame clones appear in the TCRdb table, and some are missing; sequencing was by immunoSEQ multiplex PCR. The table shows approximately 54,000 clones, with over 75% occurring only once.

The source is a human donor who received a COVID-19 vaccine. The starting material was CD4+ T cells from PBMCs cultured with HCoV-229E spike peptides, obtained before COVID-19 vaccination. The chain links TRBV9 to TRBJ2-6, with TRBD1 matching over 8 bases. As DNA, the CDR3 is TGTGCCAGCAGCGTAAGGGCTACAGGGACAGGCGGGGCCAACGTCCTGACTTTC. It encodes CASSVRATGTGGANVLTF.